Below, 29 T cell receptor beta chains from the same sample are listed, as sequenced in a study of blood T cell repertoires in COVID-19. Data came from immunoSEQ multiplex PCR; TCRdb stores just in-frame clones and leaves some out. The table has about 190,000 clones, roughly 90% seen once. Input material: peripheral blood. The receptors shown here come from a man aged 45-65 years with acute or convalescent COVID-19.

The V gene is TRBV4-3, the J gene TRBJ1-4, with a possible D match to TRBD1 (6 bases). V was shortened by 1 base and J by 8 bases, with 14 bases between the two germline ends. In germline, CDR1 is LGHNA, CDR2 YSLEER. CDR3 length: 15 residues. The CDR3 region is CASSQGTAETEKLFF. CDR3 nucleotide sequence: TGCGCCAGCAGCCAAGGGACAGCTGAAACAGAAAAACTGTTTTTT.

Turning to this clone: Other DNA sequences in the sample encode the same CDR3. CDR3 sequence: CASSLSGQGGEQFF. The CDR3 nucleotides are TGTGCCAGCAGTTTATCGGGACAGGGAGGCGAGCAGTTCTTC. The chain couples TRBV27 to TRBJ2-1; TRBD1 aligns across 9 bases. With V trimmed by 0 bases and J by 10 bases, 4 bases remained unmatched. CDR1 is MNHEY, CDR2 SMNVEV, per germline (reference sequence). The CDR3 length is 14 residues.

Regarding this clone: Relative to the germline gene, one junction end is altered; a read error may explain this. The chain carries TRBV28 and TRBJ1-1, with D possibly matching TRBD1 (5 bases). CDR3 length: 15 residues. CDR1 MDHEN and CDR2 SYDVKM come from the germline V gene. CDR3 DNA: TGTGCCAGCACCCTTCAGGGTGGGCATGGACACCCTCCCCTTTTT. This gives the protein CASTLQGGHGHPPLF.

The J gene is TRBJ2-7, the V gene TRBV6-4; D unclear. The length of the CDR3 is 14 residues. V shed 0 bases and J shed 1 base, with 7 bases lying between them. Per the germline V gene, CDR1 is MRHNA and CDR2 is SNTAGT. CDR3 sequence (DNA): TGTGCCAGCAGTGACTCGGAACAGTCCTACGAGCAGTACTTC. It is translated as CASSDSEQSYEQYF.

The chain employs TRBV9 and TRBJ1-1, with a weak D call TRBD1 (5 bases). This CDR3 spans 15 amino acids. CDR1 and CDR2 (germline): SGDLS, YYNGEE. V lost 4 bases to trimming and J lost 2 bases, with 15 bases between them. The CDR3 loop reads CASSPRGGYNTEAFF. CDR3 coding DNA: TGTGCCAGCAGCCCCCGGGGGGGGTATAACACTGAAGCTTTCTTT.

This clone was detected only once. V and J are TRBV6-2 or TRBV6-3 and TRBJ1-6, with D uncertain. Between the trimmed V and J ends, which lost 4 bases and 6 bases, there was a span of 10 bases. Germline values: CDR1 MNHEY, CDR2 SVGEGT. The CDR3 runs 14 residues. CDR3 amino acids: CASSSPSRNSPLHF. The DNA for the CDR3 is TGTGCCAGCAGTTCCCCGTCTCGTAATTCACCCCTCCACTTT.

The rearrangement uses TRBV28 and TRBJ1-5; D is unclear. The length of the CDR3 is 13 residues. Trimming removed 5 bases at V and 6 bases at J, with 11 bases between. The germline V gene has CDR1 MDHEN and CDR2 SYDVKM. Here the CDR3 DNA reads TGTGCCAGCAGTCCCGCCCCAGGTCAGCCCCAGCATTTT. Translated, it gives CASSPAPGQPQHF.

This chain links TRBV18 with TRBJ1-4, with D perhaps matching TRBD1 (6 bases). Germline V CDR1 and CDR2: KGHSH, LQKENI. The CDR3 sequence is 16 residues long. The V end was cut by 3 bases, the J end by 2 bases, with 13 bases between. The chain's CDR3 is CASSPLQGFTNEKLFF. Written as DNA, the CDR3 is TGTGCCAGCTCACCGCTACAGGGTTTCACTAATGAAAAACTGTTTTTT.

The chain joins TRBV28 to TRBJ2-3; 7 positions agree with TRBD1. J was trimmed by 1 base and V by 5 bases; bases with no gene match: 6. Germline V gives CDR1 MDHEN, CDR2 SYDVKM. The CDR3 loop spans 15 amino acids. In DNA, the CDR3 is TGTGCCAGCAGTGCCCACAGGGGAGGCACAGATACGCAGTATTTT. Translation gives CASSAHRGGTDTQYF.

CDR3 sequence: CASSPGTFQETQYF. Written as DNA, the CDR3 is TGCGCCAGCAGCCCAGGGACTTTCCAAGAGACCCAGTACTTC. The genes are TRBV5-1 and TRBJ2-5; perhaps TRBD2 as D (6 bases). Per the germline V gene, CDR1 is SGHRS and CDR2 is YFSETQ. CDR3 length: 14 residues. Deletions cut 4 bases from V and 1 base from J, with 11 bases between.

This clone was observed a handful of times. This rearrangement joins TRBV19 to TRBJ2-1, with 8 bases matching TRBD2. V trimming: 3 bases; J trimming: 8 bases; junction bases outside the gene matches: 9. This CDR3 is built from 15 residues. Germline CDR1 and CDR2: LNHDA and SQIVND (reference sequence). This chain's CDR3 is CASSMGAGGLDEQFF. Here the CDR3 DNA reads TGTGCCAGTAGTATGGGTGCGGGAGGTCTCGATGAGCAGTTCTTC.

The chain links TRBV28 to TRBJ1-3, with 8 bases identical to TRBD1. The CDR3 is made up of 13 amino acids. The junction had 5 bases not matched to a gene; V was cut back by 6 bases and J by 7 bases. CDR1 MDHEN and CDR2 SYDVKM come from the germline V gene. The CDR3: CASRPTGDNTIYF. DNA of the CDR3: TGTGCCAGCAGGCCGACAGGGGACAACACCATATATTTT.

The chain combines TRBV7-2 with TRBJ1-5; D is unclear. Germline CDR1 SGHTA, CDR2 FQGNSA. V was trimmed by 0 bases and J by 5 bases, leaving 5 bases between them. CDR3 size: 13 residues. The CDR3 sequence: CASSLALDQPQHF. CDR3 nucleotide sequence: TGTGCCAGCAGCTTAGCTTTAGATCAGCCCCAGCATTTT.

The gene calls are TRBV4-1 and TRBJ1-4; maybe TRBD1 (5 bases). The V gene lost 0 bases and the J gene lost 4 bases, with 15 bases spanning the gap. The CDR3 runs to 17 residues. CDR1 is MGHRA, CDR2 YSYEKL, per germline. CDR3 DNA: TGCGCCAGCAGCCAAGATACCGCCGGGACTCTTAATGAAAAACTGTTTTTT. It translates to CASSQDTAGTLNEKLFF.

J is TRBJ2-3 and V is TRBV7-2; 9 positions agree with TRBD2. V shed 5 bases and J 6 bases; nucleotides not matched to a gene: 12. The CDR3 contains 16 residues. Germline assignment: CDR1 SGHTA and CDR2 FQGNSA. The CDR3 reads CASSRGLASGRDTQYF. The CDR3 bases are TGTGCCAGCAGCCGTGGACTAGCGTCGGGGAGGGATACGCAGTATTTT.

CDR3: CATGGQYNEQFF. DNA of the CDR3: TGTGCCACCGGGGGACAGTACAATGAGCAGTTCTTC. V is TRBV24-1 and J is TRBJ2-1; 7 positions agree with TRBD1. Germline lookup yields CDR1 KGHDR and CDR2 SFDVKD. There are 12 residues in the CDR3. The V gene end was trimmed by 9 bases and the J gene end by 4 bases; junction bases not matched to a gene: 2.

This rearrangement joins TRBV4-1 to TRBJ1-4; D is undetermined. V was trimmed by 0 bases and J by 0 bases, leaving 8 bases between them. CDR1 MGHRA and CDR2 YSYEKL come from the germline V gene. The CDR3 covers 16 residues. The CDR3 bases are TGCGCCAGCAGCCAAGAGCAGTTCGCAACTAATGAAAAACTGTTTTTT. Residues: CASSQEQFATNEKLFF.

The CDR3 spells CASRHYRDRGNQPQHF. The CDR3 region has the DNA TGTGCCAGCAGACACTACCGGGACAGAGGCAATCAGCCCCAGCATTTT. The rearrangement links TRBV28 to TRBJ1-5, with TRBD1 matching 7 bases. CDR1 is MDHEN and CDR2 is SYDVKM in the germline V gene. The V gene end was trimmed by 6 bases and the J gene end by 2 bases; junction bases not matched to a gene: 10. The CDR3 loop spans 16 amino acids.

CDR3 protein: CASSRDTYQETQYF. Here the CDR3 DNA reads TGTGCCAGCAGCCGGGACACGTACCAAGAGACCCAGTACTTC. The J gene is TRBJ2-5, the V gene TRBV11-2; D might be TRBD1 (6 bases). The CDR3 extends over 14 amino acids. Germline CDR1 SGHAT, CDR2 FQNNGV. Trimming left V 5 bases short and J 0 bases short, with 10 bases between.

The chain couples TRBV30 to TRBJ1-5, with D maybe TRBD1 (5 bases). The CDR3 runs to 16 residues. V lost 1 base and J 3 bases, leaving 16 bases between the germline ends. From germline, CDR1 is GTSNPN and CDR2 SVGIG (reference sequence). For the CDR3, the DNA is TGTGCCTGGAGTGGCGTGGCAGGGTCTTCCAATCAGCCCCAGCATTTT. Protein product: CAWSGVAGSSNQPQHF.

The chain employs TRBV10-3 and TRBJ2-7; 9 bases fit TRBD2. J was trimmed by 10 bases and V by 10 bases; bases with no gene match: 11. CDR1 and CDR2 from the germline V gene are ENHRY and SYGVKD. This CDR3 comprises 12 residues. The CDR3 protein is CATREAGGNQYV. As DNA, the CDR3 is TGTGCCACCAGAGAAGCGGGGGGTAACCAGTACGTC.

V gene TRBV6-6 combines with J gene TRBJ2-7; 9 bases map to TRBD1. This CDR3 is built from 15 residues. V was clipped by 0 bases and J by 2 bases; unmatched bases: 2. Germline CDR1 reads MNHNY; CDR2 reads SVGAGI (reference sequence). CDR3 protein: CASSYSWDRAYEQYF. CDR3 bases: TGTGCCAGCAGTTACTCCTGGGACAGGGCCTACGAGCAGTACTTC.

The chain is built from TRBV19 and TRBJ2-7; 10 bases fit TRBD2. Germline loops: CDR1 LNHDA, CDR2 SQIVND (reference sequence). This CDR3 has 14 residues. Unmatched junction bases numbered 4, after V lost 4 bases and J lost 4 bases. The CDR3 loop is CASSRLAGTYEQYF. The CDR3 DNA sequence: TGTGCCAGTAGTAGACTAGCGGGTACGTACGAGCAGTACTTC.

V usage is TRBV11-2 and J usage is TRBJ1-4, with a weak D call TRBD1 (5 bases). The CDR3 has 12 residues. V dropped 5 bases and J dropped 8 bases, with 9 bases sitting between them. Per germline, CDR1 SGHAT and CDR2 FQNNGV. The CDR3 nucleotides read TGTGCCAGCAGCGGTCGGGGGGAAAAACTGTTTTTT. This sequence encodes CASSGRGEKLFF.

The rearrangement links TRBV28 to TRBJ1-6, with 10 bases aligning to TRBD1. V lost 5 bases and J lost 10; bases outside the gene matches: 11. The CDR3 is 16 amino acids. Germline CDR1 reads MDHEN; CDR2 reads SYDVKM. The CDR3: CASSQVPGQGRSPLHF. The CDR3 DNA follows: TGTGCCAGCAGTCAAGTCCCGGGACAGGGGCGGTCACCCCTCCACTTT. Using reference TRBV28 and TRBJ1-6 for the parts outside the CDR3, the full variable domain is DVKVTQSSRYLVKRTGEKVFLECVQDMDHENMFWYRQDPGLGLRLIYFSYDVKMKEKGDIPEGYSVSREKKERFSLILESASTNQTSMYLCASSQVPGQGRSPLHFGNGTRLTVT.

A word on this clone: In the same sample, other DNA sequences code for this CDR3. This chain links TRBV6-5 with TRBJ1-5; 7 nucleotides match TRBD1. Germline loops: CDR1 MNHEY, CDR2 SVGAGI. The CDR3 is 14 residues long. Trimming cost V 5 bases and J 4 bases; bases outside gene matches: 5. The CDR3 reads CASSTDRANQPQHF. The CDR3 DNA reads TGTGCCAGCAGTACCGACAGGGCTAATCAGCCCCAGCATTTT.

This sequence joins TRBV3-1 (or the pseudogene TRBV3-2) and TRBJ2-3, with 9 positions matching TRBD1. V gave up 2 bases and J gave up 5 bases; unmatched junction bases: 8. CDR1 is LGHDT, CDR2 YNNKEL, per germline (reference sequence). The CDR3 extends over 16 amino acids. CDR3 sequence: CASSQQPGQGVDTQYF. The CDR3 DNA sequence: TGTGCCAGCAGCCAACAACCGGGACAGGGAGTAGATACGCAGTATTTT.

The rearrangement uses TRBV7-9 and TRBJ1-1, with TRBD1 matching 12 bases. The J segment lost 3 bases and the V segment lost 4 bases, leaving 3 bases of the junction unmatched. The CDR3 sequence is 15 residues long. The germline CDR1 and CDR2 sequences are SEHNR and FQNEAQ (reference sequence). CDR3 sequence: CASSSGQGAHTEAFF. DNA for the CDR3: TGTGCCAGCAGCTCGGGACAGGGGGCCCACACTGAAGCTTTCTTT.

This clone was detected once. The chain links TRBV18 to TRBJ1-2, with D maybe TRBD1 (5 bases). The CDR3 totals 14 residues. Trimming took off 3 bases at V and 0 bases at J, with 8 bases between the two ends. Germline CDR1 is KGHSH and CDR2 is LQKENI. CDR3 in DNA: TGTGCCAGCTCACCCCTGACAGCTAACTATGGCTACACCTTC. Protein: CASSPLTANYGYTF.